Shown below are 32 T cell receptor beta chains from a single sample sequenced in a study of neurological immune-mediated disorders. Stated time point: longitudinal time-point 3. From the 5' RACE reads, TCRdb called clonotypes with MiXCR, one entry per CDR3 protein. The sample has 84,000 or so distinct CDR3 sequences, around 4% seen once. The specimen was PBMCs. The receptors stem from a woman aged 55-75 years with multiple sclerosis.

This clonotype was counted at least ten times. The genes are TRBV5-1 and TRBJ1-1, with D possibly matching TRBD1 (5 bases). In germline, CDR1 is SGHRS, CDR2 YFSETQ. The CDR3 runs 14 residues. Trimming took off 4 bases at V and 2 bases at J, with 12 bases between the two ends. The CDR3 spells CASSGRRGNTEAFF. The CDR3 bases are TGCGCCAGCAGCGGCCGGAGGGGAAACACTGAAGCTTTCTTT.

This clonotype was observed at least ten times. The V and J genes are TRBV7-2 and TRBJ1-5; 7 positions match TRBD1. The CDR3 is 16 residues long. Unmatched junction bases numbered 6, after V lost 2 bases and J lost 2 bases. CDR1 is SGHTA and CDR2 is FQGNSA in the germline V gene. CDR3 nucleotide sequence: TGTGCCAGCAGCTTATTGGGCAGGGGGGGCAATCAGCCCCAGCATTTT. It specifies CASSLLGRGGNQPQHF.

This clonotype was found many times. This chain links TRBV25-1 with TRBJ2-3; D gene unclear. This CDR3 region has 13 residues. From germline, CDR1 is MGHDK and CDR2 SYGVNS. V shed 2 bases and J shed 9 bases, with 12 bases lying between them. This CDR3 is CASSESLPPTQYF. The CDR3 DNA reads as TGTGCCAGCAGTGAAAGCCTGCCCCCCACGCAGTATTTT. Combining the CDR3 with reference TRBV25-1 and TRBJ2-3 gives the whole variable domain EADIYQTPRYLVIGTGKKITLECSQTMGHDKMYWYQQDPGMELHLIHYSYGVNSTEKGDLSSESTVSRIRTEHFPLTLESARPSHTSQYLCASSESLPPTQYFGPGTRLTVL.

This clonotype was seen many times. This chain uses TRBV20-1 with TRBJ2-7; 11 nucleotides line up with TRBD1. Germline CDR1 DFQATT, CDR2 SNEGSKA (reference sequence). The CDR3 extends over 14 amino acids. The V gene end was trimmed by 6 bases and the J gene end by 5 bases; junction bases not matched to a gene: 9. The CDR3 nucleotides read TGCAGTGCGGTCAGGACAGGGGGCCTTCACGAGCAGTACTTC. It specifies CSAVRTGGLHEQYF.

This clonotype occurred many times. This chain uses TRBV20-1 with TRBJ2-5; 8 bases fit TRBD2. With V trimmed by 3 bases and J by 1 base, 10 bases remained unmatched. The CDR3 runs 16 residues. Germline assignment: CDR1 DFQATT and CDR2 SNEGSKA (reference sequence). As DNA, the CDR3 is TGCAGTGCTAGTACTAGCGGTCTAGGGACCCAAGAGACCCAGTACTTC. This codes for CSASTSGLGTQETQYF.

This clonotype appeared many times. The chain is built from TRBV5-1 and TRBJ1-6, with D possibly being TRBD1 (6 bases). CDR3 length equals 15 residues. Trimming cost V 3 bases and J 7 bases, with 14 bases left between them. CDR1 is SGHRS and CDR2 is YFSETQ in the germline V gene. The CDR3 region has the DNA TGCGCCAGCAGCTCCGTAGGGCAGGGGAATTCACCCCTCCACTTT. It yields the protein CASSSVGQGNSPLHF.

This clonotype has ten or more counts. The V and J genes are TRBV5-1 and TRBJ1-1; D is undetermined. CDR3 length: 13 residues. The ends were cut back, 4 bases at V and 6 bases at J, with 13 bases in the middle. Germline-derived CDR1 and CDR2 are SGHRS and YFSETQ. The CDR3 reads CASSPVGEAEAFF. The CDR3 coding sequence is TGCGCCAGCAGCCCGGTTGGGGAAGCTGAAGCTTTCTTT.

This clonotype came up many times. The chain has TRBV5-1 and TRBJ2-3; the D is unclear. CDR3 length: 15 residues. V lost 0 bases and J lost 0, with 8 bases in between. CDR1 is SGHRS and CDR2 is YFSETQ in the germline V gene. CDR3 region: CASSLDSPSTDTQYF. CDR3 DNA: TGCGCCAGCAGCTTGGACTCCCCTAGCACAGATACGCAGTATTTT.

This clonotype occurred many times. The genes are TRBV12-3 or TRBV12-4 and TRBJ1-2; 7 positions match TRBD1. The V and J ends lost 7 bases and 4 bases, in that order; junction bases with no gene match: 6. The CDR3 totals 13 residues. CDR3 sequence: CASTERQGYGYTF. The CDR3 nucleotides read TGTGCCAGCACCGAAAGACAGGGCTATGGCTACACCTTC.

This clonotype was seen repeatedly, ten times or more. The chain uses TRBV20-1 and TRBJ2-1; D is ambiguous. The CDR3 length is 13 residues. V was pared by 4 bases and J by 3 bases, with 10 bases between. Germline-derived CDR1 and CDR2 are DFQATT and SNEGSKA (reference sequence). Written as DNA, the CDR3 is TGCAGTGCTATGGGCAGTCACTACAATGAGCAGTTCTTC. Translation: CSAMGSHYNEQFF.

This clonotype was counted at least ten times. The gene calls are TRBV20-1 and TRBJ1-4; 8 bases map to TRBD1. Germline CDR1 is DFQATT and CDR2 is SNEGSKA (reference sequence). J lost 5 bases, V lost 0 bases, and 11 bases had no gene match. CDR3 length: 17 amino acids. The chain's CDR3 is CSARDASRGRDNEKLFF. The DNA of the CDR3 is TGCAGTGCTAGAGATGCTTCCAGGGGGCGCGACAATGAAAAACTGTTTTTT.

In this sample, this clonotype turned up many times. CDR3 amino acids: CASSVGGQGLGYGYTF. Written as DNA, the CDR3 is TGTGCCAGCAGCGTAGGCGGACAGGGTTTAGGCTATGGCTACACCTTC. The chain joins TRBV9 to TRBJ1-2; 8 bases are shared with TRBD1. The CDR3 covers 16 residues. Looked up from germline, CDR1 is SGDLS and CDR2 is YYNGEE. With V trimmed by 0 bases and J by 4 bases, 8 bases remained unmatched.

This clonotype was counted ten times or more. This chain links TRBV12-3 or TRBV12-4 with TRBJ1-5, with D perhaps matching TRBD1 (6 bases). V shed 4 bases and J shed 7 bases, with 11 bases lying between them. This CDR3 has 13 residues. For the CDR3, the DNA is TGTGCCAGCAGTTCCACACAGGGACAGCCCCAGCATTTT. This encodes CASSSTQGQPQHF.

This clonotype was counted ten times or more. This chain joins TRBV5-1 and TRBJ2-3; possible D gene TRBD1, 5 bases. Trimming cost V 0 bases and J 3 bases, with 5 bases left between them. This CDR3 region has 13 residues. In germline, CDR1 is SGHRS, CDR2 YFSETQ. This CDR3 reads CASSLGQTDTQYF. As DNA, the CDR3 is TGCGCCAGCAGCTTGGGACAGACAGATACGCAGTATTTT.

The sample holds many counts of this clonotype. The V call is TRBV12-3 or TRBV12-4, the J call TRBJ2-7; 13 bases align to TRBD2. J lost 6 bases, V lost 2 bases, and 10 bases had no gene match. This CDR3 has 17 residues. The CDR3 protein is CASSLMKVGLAGVEQYF. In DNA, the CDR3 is TGTGCCAGCAGTTTAATGAAAGTTGGACTAGCGGGGGTCGAGCAGTACTTC.

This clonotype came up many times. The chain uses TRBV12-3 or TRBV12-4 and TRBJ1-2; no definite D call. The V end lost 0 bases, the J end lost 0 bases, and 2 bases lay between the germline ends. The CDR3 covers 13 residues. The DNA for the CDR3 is TGTGCCAGCAGTTTAGCGGCTAACTATGGCTACACCTTC. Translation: CASSLAANYGYTF.

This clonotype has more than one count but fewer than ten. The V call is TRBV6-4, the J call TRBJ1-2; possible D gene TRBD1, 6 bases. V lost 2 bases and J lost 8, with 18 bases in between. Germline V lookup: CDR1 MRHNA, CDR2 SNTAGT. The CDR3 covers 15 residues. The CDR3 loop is CASSDPLGGIEGYTF. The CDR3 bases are TGTGCCAGCAGTGACCCCCTGGGGGGCATAGAAGGCTACACCTTC.

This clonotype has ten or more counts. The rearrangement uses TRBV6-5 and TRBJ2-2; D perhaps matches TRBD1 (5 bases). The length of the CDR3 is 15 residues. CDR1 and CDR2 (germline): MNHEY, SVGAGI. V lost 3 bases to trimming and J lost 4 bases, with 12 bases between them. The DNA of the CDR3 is TGTGCCAGCAGTTATCAGGGCTTTGTCACCGGGGAGCTGTTTTTT. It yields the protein CASSYQGFVTGELFF.

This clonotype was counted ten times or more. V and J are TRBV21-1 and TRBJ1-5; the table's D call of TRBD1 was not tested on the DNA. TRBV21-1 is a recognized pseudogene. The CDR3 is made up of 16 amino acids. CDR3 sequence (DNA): TGTGCCAGCAGCAAAGAATCAGGGTTTGGCAATCAGCCCCAGCATTTT. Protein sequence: CASSKESGFGNQPQHF.

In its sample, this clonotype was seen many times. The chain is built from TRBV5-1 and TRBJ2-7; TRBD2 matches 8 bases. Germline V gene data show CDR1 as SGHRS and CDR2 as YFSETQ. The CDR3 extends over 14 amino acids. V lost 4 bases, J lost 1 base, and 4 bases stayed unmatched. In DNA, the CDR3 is TGCGCCAGCAGCGTGAGCGGGGGATCCTACGAGCAGTACTTC. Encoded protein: CASSVSGGSYEQYF.

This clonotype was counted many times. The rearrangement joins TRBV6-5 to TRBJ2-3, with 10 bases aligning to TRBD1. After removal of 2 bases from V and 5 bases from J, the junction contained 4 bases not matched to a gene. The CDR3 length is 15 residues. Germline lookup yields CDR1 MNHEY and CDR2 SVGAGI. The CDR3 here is CASSYLGTGEDTQYF. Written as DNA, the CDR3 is TGTGCCAGCAGTTACCTCGGGACAGGGGAAGATACGCAGTATTTT.

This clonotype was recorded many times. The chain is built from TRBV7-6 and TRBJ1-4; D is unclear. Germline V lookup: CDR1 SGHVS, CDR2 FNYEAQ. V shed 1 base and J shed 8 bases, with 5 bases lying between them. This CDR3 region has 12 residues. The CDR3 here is CASSLVREKLFF. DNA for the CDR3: TGTGCCAGCAGCTTAGTGCGGGAAAAACTGTTTTTT. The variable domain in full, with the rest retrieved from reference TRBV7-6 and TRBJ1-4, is GAGVSQSPRYKVTKRGQDVALRCDPISGHVSLYWYRQALGQGPEFLTYFNYEAQQDKSGLPNDRFSAERPEGSISTLTIQRTEQRDSAMYRCASSLVREKLFFGSGTQLSVL.

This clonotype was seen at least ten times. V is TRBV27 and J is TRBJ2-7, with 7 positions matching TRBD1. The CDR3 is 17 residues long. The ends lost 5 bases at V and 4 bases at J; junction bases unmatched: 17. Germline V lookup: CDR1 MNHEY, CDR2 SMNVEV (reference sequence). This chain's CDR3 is CASSQPLTGRHPYEQYF. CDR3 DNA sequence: TGTGCCAGCAGTCAACCCCTGACAGGGCGACACCCATACGAGCAGTACTTC.

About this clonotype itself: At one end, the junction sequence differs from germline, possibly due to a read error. The CDR3 loop is CVSSLIQEETQYF. The CDR3 DNA is TGTGTCAGCAGCTTGATACAGGAAGAGACCCAGTACTTC. V gene TRBV7-8 combines with J gene TRBJ2-5; D is possibly TRBD1 (5 bases). The CDR3 consists of 13 residues. Germline-derived CDR1 and CDR2 are SGHVS and FQNEAQ.

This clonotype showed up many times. CDR3 DNA: TGTGCCAGCAGCCCCCAGGATGAAGCTTTCTTT. This encodes CASSPQDEAFF. The gene calls are TRBV7-8 and TRBJ1-1; no clear D. The V gene's germline CDR1 is SGHVS and CDR2 FQNEAQ. V was shortened by 5 bases and J by 7 bases, with 8 bases between the two germline ends. This CDR3 is built from 11 residues.

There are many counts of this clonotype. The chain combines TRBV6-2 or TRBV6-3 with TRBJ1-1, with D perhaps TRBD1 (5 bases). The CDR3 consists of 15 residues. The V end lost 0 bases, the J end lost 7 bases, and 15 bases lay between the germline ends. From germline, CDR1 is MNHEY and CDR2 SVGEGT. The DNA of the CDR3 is TGTGCCAGCAGTTACTCGCGGGTCACCGGGGGTGAAGCTTTCTTT. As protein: CASSYSRVTGGEAFF.

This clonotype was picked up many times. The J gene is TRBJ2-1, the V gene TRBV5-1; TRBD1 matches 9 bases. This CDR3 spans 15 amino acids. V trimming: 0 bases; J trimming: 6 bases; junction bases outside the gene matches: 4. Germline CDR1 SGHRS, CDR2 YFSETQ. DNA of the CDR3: TGCGCCAGCAGCTTGGAGGACAGGGGTCGCAATGAGCAGTTCTTC. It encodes CASSLEDRGRNEQFF.

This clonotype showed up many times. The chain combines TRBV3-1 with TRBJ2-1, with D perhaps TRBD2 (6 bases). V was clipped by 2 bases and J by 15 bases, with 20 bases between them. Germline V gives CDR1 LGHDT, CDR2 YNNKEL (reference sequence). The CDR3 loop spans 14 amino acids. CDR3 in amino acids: CASSQRGGGVYRFF. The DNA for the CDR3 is TGTGCCAGCAGCCAACGTGGTGGAGGGGTCTATCGGTTCTTC.

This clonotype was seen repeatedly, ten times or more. CDR3 in amino acids: CASSVEQVSHEQYF. Here the CDR3 DNA reads TGTGCCAGCAGCGTCGAACAGGTTTCCCACGAGCAGTACTTC. The chain recombines TRBV7-2 with TRBJ2-7; a possible D gene is TRBD1 (5 bases). The CDR3 loop spans 14 amino acids. V was pared by 5 bases and J by 5 bases, with 16 bases between. CDR1 is SGHTA, CDR2 FQGNSA, per germline.

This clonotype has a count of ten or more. The CDR3 DNA follows: TGTGCCAGCTCACCACCGAACAGGGGACCGTTAAACTATGGCTACACCTTC. This sequence encodes CASSPPNRGPLNYGYTF. The chain links TRBV18 to TRBJ1-2; 7 nucleotides line up with TRBD1. V lost 0 bases to trimming and J lost 2 bases; unmatched junction nucleotides: 9. Germline V gene lookup returns CDR1 KGHSH and CDR2 LQKENI. This CDR3 contains 17 residues. The complete variable domain, with remaining parts taken from reference TRBV18 and TRBJ1-2, reads NAGVMQNPRHLVRRRGQEARLRCSPMKGHSHVYWYRQLPEEGLKFMVYLQKENIIDESGMPKERFSAEFPKEGPSILRIQQVVRGDSAAYFCASSPPNRGPLNYGYTFGSGTRLTVV.

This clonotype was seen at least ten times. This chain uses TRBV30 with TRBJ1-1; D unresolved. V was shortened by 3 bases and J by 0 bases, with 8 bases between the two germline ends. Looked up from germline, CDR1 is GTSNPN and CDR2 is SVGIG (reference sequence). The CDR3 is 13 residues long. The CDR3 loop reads CAWSGPLNTEAFF. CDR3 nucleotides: TGTGCCTGGAGCGGGCCGCTGAACACTGAAGCTTTCTTT.

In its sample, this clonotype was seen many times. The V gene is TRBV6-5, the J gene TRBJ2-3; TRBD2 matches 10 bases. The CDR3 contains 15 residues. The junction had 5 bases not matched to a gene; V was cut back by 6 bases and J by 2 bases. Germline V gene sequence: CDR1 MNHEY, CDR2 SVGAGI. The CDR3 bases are TGTGCCAGCAGAGCTAGCGGGGGAAACACAGATACGCAGTATTTT. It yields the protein CASRASGGNTDTQYF.